This T cell receptor beta chain was sequenced during a study of shared clonotypes between healthy human individuals. As to this clone: No antigen is known for it.

Assay: immunoSEQ multiplex PCR; the TCRdb copy retains only in-frame clones and omits some. The sample lists about 2.1 million clones; just under 95% were seen once. Overall study findings and caveats: Non-shared clonotypes had lower generation probabilities than those shared by all four donors.

CD45RO-negative, CCR7-positively selected cells formed the naive CD8 fraction, excluding terminally differentiated effector memory CD45RA+ cells. This CDR3 comprises 16 residues. Germline CDR1 and CDR2: MNHEY and SMNVEV (reference sequence). Trimming stripped 5 bases from V and 2 bases from J, with 19 bases between. The chain couples TRBV27 to TRBJ2-7; no clear D. The specimen was naive CD8+ T cells from PBMCs. The sequence was collected from a man younger than 35 in good health. Some clones in this sample may be carry-over from other donors' samples. The CDR3 DNA reads as TGTGCCAGCAGTATCCCCGGGCCCTACGGGCCCTACGAGCAGTACTTC. This encodes CASSIPGPYGPYEQYF.